Below, 9 T cell receptor beta chains from the same sample are listed, as sequenced in a study of blood T cell repertoires in COVID-19. The table came from immunoSEQ multiplex PCR; TCRdb's copy has only in-frame clones and leaves some out. The sample consists of approximately 210,000 clones, about 80% of them appearing once. The source material was PBMCs or T cells enriched from blood (not recorded which). The receptors originated from a man aged 40-50 years who had recovered from COVID-19.

This chain connects TRBV18 to TRBJ2-5, with 8 bases fitting TRBD2. The length of the CDR3 is 16 residues. In germline, CDR1 is KGHSH, CDR2 LQKENI. V lost 5 bases, J lost 1 base, and 9 bases stayed unmatched. The chain's CDR3 is CASSSTTSGGQETQYF. CDR3 DNA sequence: TGTGCCAGCTCATCCACAACTAGCGGCGGCCAAGAGACCCAGTACTTC. Filled out from reference TRBV18 and TRBJ2-5, the complete variable domain reads NAGVMQNPRHLVRRRGQEARLRCSPMKGHSHVYWYRQLPEEGLKFMVYLQKENIIDESGMPKERFSAEFPKEGPSILRIQQVVRGDSAAYFCASSSTTSGGQETQYFGPGTRLLVL.

Points on this clone: This same CDR3 is encoded by further DNA sequences in the sample. The rearrangement joins TRBV28 to TRBJ1-1; a weak D match, TRBD1 (6 bases). Trimming pared 6 bases from V and 3 bases from J, leaving 11 bases between. The CDR3 is made up of 13 amino acids. From germline, CDR1 is MDHEN and CDR2 SYDVKM. For the CDR3, the DNA is TGTGCCAGCAGCAGGGGTAGGGACACTGAAGCTTTCTTT. It yields the protein CASSRGRDTEAFF.

The chain combines TRBV19 with TRBJ1-6, with TRBD1 identical over 8 bases. This CDR3 is built from 16 residues. The junction had 2 bases not matched to a gene; V was cut back by 4 bases and J by 0 bases. Germline V gene sequence: CDR1 LNHDA, CDR2 SQIVND (reference sequence). CDR3 sequence reads: CASSTGGSSYNSPLHF. DNA for the CDR3: TGTGCCAGTAGTACAGGGGGCAGCTCCTATAATTCACCCCTCCACTTT.

Here the CDR3 DNA reads TGTGCCAGCAGCCAAGGGACAGGGAATTATGGCTACACCTTC. The encoded protein is CASSQGTGNYGYTF. V usage is TRBV28 and J usage is TRBJ1-2, with 9 bases identical to TRBD1. The germline gives CDR1 MDHEN, CDR2 SYDVKM. This CDR3 contains 14 residues. V lost 6 bases, J lost 5 bases, and 7 bases stayed unmatched.

The chain combines TRBV30 with TRBJ2-7; 9 nucleotides line up with TRBD1. The junction had 17 bases not matched to a gene; V was cut back by 2 bases and J by 6 bases. This CDR3 comprises 17 residues. Germline assignment: CDR1 GTSNPN and CDR2 SVGIG (reference sequence). The CDR3 sequence: CAWSSYLGQGPRGEQYF. CDR3 DNA sequence: TGTGCCTGGAGTTCCTACCTGGGACAGGGCCCTCGGGGCGAGCAGTACTTC. The whole variable domain, remainder taken from reference TRBV30 and TRBJ2-7, is SQTIHQWPATLVQPVGSPLSLECTVEGTSNPNLYWYRQAAGRGLQLLFYSVGIGQISSEVPQNLSASRPQDRQFILSSKKLLLSDSGFYLCAWSSYLGQGPRGEQYFGPGTRLTVT.

The V gene is TRBV5-4, the J gene TRBJ2-1, with 7 bases aligning to TRBD2. CDR3 size: 16 residues. J lost 9 bases, V lost 0 bases, and 12 bases had no gene match. Germline V gives CDR1 SGHNT, CDR2 YYREEE (reference sequence). CDR3: CASSLVGLAPGGEQFF. In nucleotides, the CDR3 is TGTGCCAGCAGCTTGGTAGGGTTGGCTCCGGGGGGTGAGCAGTTCTTC.

The rearrangement links TRBV5-6 to TRBJ2-1; 10 bases line up with TRBD1. Germline CDR1 and CDR2: SGHDT and YYEEEE. V lost 4 bases to trimming and J lost 14 bases; unmatched junction nucleotides: 3. This CDR3 comprises 11 residues. In nucleotides, the CDR3 is TGTGCCAGCAGCGTCGGGACAGGGGAGTTCTTC. Protein: CASSVGTGEFF.

The chain combines TRBV7-3 with TRBJ1-1; D may be TRBD1 (5 bases). The CDR3 has 13 amino acids. Looked up from germline, CDR1 is SGHTA and CDR2 is FQGTGA. V lost 0 bases and J lost 7, with 9 bases in between. The CDR3 reads CASSLTPGLEAFF. The CDR3, as DNA: TGTGCCAGCAGCTTAACCCCAGGGCTTGAAGCTTTCTTT.

The V gene is TRBV27, the J gene TRBJ2-7; tentative D call: TRBD2 (6 bases). This CDR3 contains 15 residues. Germline-derived CDR1 and CDR2 are MNHEY and SMNVEV (reference sequence). V lost 2 bases and J lost 3, with 14 bases in between. The CDR3 sequence: CASSLRRGEGYEQYF. The CDR3 DNA is TGTGCCAGCAGTTTACGGCGGGGAGAGGGCTACGAGCAGTACTTC.